This T cell receptor (beta chain) was sequenced for a study of T cell responses to AZD1222 COVID-19 vaccine. General study points: Only a handful of AZD1222 recipients, roughly 6 in all, had baseline seropositivity.

Of note for this clone: Its antigen is not identified.

The CDR3 consists of 13 residues. The method was immunoSEQ multiplex PCR; TCRdb's version includes in-frame clones alone and lacks a portion of them. The sample lists roughly 76,000 clones; 70% to 90% were seen once. This chain links TRBV21-1 with TRBJ2-5. TRBV21-1 is flagged as a pseudogene. This receptor was obtained from an adult in good health. Source: peripheral blood, taken on day 0 of AZD1222 vaccination. The CDR3 nucleotides read TGTGCCAGCAGCCTGATGGAACAAGAGACCCAGTACTTC. It yields the protein CASSLMEQETQYF.